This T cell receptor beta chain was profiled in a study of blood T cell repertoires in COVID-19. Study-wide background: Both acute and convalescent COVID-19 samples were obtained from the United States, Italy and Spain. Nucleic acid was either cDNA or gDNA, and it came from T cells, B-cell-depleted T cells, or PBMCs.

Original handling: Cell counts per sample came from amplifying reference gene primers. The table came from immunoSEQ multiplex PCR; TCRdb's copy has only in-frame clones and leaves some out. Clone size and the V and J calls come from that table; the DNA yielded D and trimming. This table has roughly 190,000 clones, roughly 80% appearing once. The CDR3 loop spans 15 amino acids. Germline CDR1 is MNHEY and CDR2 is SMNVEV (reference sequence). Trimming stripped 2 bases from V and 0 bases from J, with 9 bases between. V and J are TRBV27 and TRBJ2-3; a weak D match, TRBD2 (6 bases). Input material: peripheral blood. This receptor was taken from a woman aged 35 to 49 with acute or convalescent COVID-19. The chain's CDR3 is CASSLAGTSTDTQYF. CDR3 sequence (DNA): TGTGCCAGCAGTTTAGCCGGGACTAGCACAGATACGCAGTATTTT.